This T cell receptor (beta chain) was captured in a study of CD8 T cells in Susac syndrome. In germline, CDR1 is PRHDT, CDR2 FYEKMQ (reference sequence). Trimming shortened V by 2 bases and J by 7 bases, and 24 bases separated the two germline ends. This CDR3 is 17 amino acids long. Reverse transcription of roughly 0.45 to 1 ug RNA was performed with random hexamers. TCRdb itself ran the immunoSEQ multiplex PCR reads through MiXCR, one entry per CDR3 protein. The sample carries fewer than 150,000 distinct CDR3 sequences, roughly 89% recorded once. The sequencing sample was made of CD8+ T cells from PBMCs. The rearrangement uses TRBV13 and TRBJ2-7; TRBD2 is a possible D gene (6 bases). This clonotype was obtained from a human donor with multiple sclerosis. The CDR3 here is CASSLYGSAGSSGEQYF. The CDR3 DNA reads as TGTGCCAGCAGCTTATACGGGTCGGCGGGATCCTCGGGGGAGCAGTACTTC. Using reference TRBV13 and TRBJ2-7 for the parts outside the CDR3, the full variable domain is AAGVIQSPRHLIKEKRETATLKCYPIPRHDTVYWYQQGPGQDPQFLISFYEKMQSDKGSIPDRFSAQQFSDYHSELNMSSLELGDSALYFCASSLYGSAGSSGEQYFGPGTRLTVT.